A single sample gave rise to the 21 T cell receptor beta chains below, sequenced in a study of shared T cell receptors in the human thymus (dated by TCRdb to the early 2020s). The method was the immunoSEQ multiplex PCR assay. The table was pulled from immuneACCESS by TCRdb, which kept in-frame rearrangements only. Such tables lose some clones; where checked, under half of the loss comes from unresolved V genes, and the rest has no known cause. The sample table shows about 610,000 clones, and around nine tenths are seen once. Of the sample, 0.0095% to 0.011% is held by the ten largest clones. This sample was also put to use in a study of human thymus T cells.

The sequenced sample was thymocytes. The receptor set was obtained from a boy under two years old with a congenital heart defect. Donor details come from another sample of the same person, matched by shared clones.

This clone was recorded once. This chain connects TRBV27 to TRBJ2-7; D possibly corresponds to TRBD2 (5 bases). The CDR3 is 13 amino acids. The V and J ends lost 6 bases and 7 bases respectively, with 16 bases between them. Germline assignment: CDR1 MNHEY and CDR2 SMNVEV (reference sequence). For the CDR3, the DNA is TGTGCCAGCAGCCCCCGGGAAATTAGGGAGCAGTACTTC. Translation gives CASSPREIREQYF.

This rearrangement joins TRBV5-4 to TRBJ2-7; 9 nucleotides match TRBD2. Germline V lookup: CDR1 SGHNT, CDR2 YYREEE (reference sequence). Trimming cost V 1 base and J 7 bases; bases outside gene matches: 9. The CDR3 is 15 amino acids. The CDR3 is CASSLTSGLAQEQYF. In DNA form, the CDR3 reads TGTGCCAGCAGCTTGACTAGCGGGTTGGCTCAAGAGCAGTACTTC.

This chain uses TRBV28 with TRBJ1-4; D gene ambiguous. The germline V gene has CDR1 MDHEN and CDR2 SYDVKM. The CDR3 is made up of 15 amino acids. The V end was cut by 2 bases, the J end by 6 bases, with 13 bases between. Written as DNA, the CDR3 is TGTGCCAGCAGTTTACTGTGGGGAGAGGATGAAAAACTGTTTTTT. Protein product: CASSLLWGEDEKLFF.

The chain joins TRBV18 to TRBJ2-2; D gene ambiguous. The V end was cut by 6 bases, the J end by 7 bases, with 9 bases between. The length of the CDR3 is 12 residues. The germline gives CDR1 KGHSH, CDR2 LQKENI. CDR3 sequence reads: CASSELSGELFF. The CDR3 bases are TGTGCCAGCTCGGAGCTTAGCGGGGAGCTGTTTTTT.

The gene calls are TRBV18 and TRBJ1-5, with D possibly being TRBD1 (6 bases). In germline, CDR1 is KGHSH, CDR2 LQKENI. CDR3 length: 13 amino acids. V lost 2 bases to trimming and J lost 9 bases, with 11 bases between them. The chain's CDR3 is CASSPGGGGPQHF. The DNA for the CDR3 is TGTGCCAGCTCACCAGGGGGAGGGGGGCCCCAGCATTTT.

The rearrangement links TRBV15 to TRBJ2-7, with D possibly matching TRBD1 (5 bases). CDR1 is LNHNV, CDR2 YYDKDF, per germline (reference sequence). CDR3 length: 18 amino acids. Trimming removed 0 bases from V and 5 bases from J, with 23 bases in between. The CDR3 DNA follows: TGTGCCACCAGCAGAGATTTACTGGGGCCTACCGATGTCGACGAGCAGTACTTC. Protein sequence: CATSRDLLGPTDVDEQYF.

The genes are TRBV18 and TRBJ2-7; unclear D gene. The CDR3 spans 15 residues. CDR1 and CDR2 (germline): KGHSH, LQKENI. Trimming pared 2 bases from V and 5 bases from J, leaving 16 bases between. This CDR3 reads CASSPSLLAPNEQYF. The DNA for the CDR3 is TGTGCCAGCTCACCATCTCTCCTGGCCCCCAACGAGCAGTACTTC.

This chain connects TRBV6-5 to TRBJ1-5, with TRBD1 matching 7 bases. The germline V gene encodes CDR1 MNHEY and CDR2 SVGAGI. The CDR3 length is 14 residues. The J segment lost 4 bases and the V segment lost 5 bases, leaving 5 bases of the junction unmatched. CDR3 nucleotides: TGTGCCAGCAGTCGACCGGGACAGAATCAGCCCCAGCATTTT. Translated, it gives CASSRPGQNQPQHF.

This clone was recorded a few times. The chain combines TRBV9 with TRBJ2-7, with D perhaps TRBD1 (5 bases). Trimming removed 3 bases at V and 9 bases at J, with 16 bases between. CDR3 length equals 13 residues. Germline V CDR1 and CDR2: SGDLS, YYNGEE. The CDR3 nucleotides read TGTGCCAGCAGCGGTCGTGGACAATCGAGGCAGTACTTC. Amino acids: CASSGRGQSRQYF.

As regards this clone: One junction end does not reproduce the germline sequence, and a read error may be involved. In nucleotides, the CDR3 is TGTGCCAGCAGCGTAGAGATCCCCTACCGGGTCAAGGGGTACATTGAGCAGTTCTTC. Its protein product is CASSVEIPYRVKGYIEQFF. This rearrangement joins TRBV9 to TRBJ2-1, with D tentatively TRBD1 (5 bases). There are 19 residues in the CDR3. In germline, CDR1 is SGDLS, CDR2 YYNGEE.

The chain employs TRBV6-1 and TRBJ2-1; 10 bases are a match to TRBD1. V lost 4 bases, J lost 10 bases, and 10 bases stayed unmatched. The length of the CDR3 is 15 residues. Germline V CDR1 and CDR2: MNHNS, SASEGT. The CDR3 region is CASSARDRGPQEQFF. In DNA form, the CDR3 reads TGTGCCAGCAGTGCCCGGGACAGGGGACCCCAGGAGCAGTTCTTC.

The chain has TRBV10-2 and TRBJ2-7, with TRBD2 matching 11 bases. With 6 bases clipped from V and 2 bases from J, the junction kept 12 bases outside the gene matches. The CDR3 sequence is 17 residues long. CDR1 is WSHSY, CDR2 SAAADI, per germline. CDR3 sequence: CASRASGRHPKPYEQYF. The DNA for the CDR3 is TGCGCCAGCAGAGCTAGCGGGAGGCATCCCAAGCCCTACGAGCAGTACTTC.

This sequence joins TRBV11-2 and TRBJ2-7, with 8 nucleotides matching TRBD1. The trim removed 4 bases at V and 2 bases at J, leaving 16 bases unmatched. The CDR3 is 18 residues long. Per germline, CDR1 SGHAT and CDR2 FQNNGV. The CDR3 is CASSWGTGATIPPYEQYF. The DNA for the CDR3 is TGTGCCAGCAGCTGGGGGACAGGAGCAACTATACCCCCCTACGAGCAGTACTTC.

This CDR3 is CASSLKRESYEQYF. Here the CDR3 DNA reads TGTGCCAGCAGCTTAAAGCGGGAGTCCTACGAGCAGTACTTC. The chain is built from TRBV7-6 and TRBJ2-7, with 8 bases matching TRBD2. The CDR3 is 14 residues long. Germline V CDR1 and CDR2: SGHVS, FNYEAQ. The V and J ends lost 2 bases and 1 base, in that order; junction bases with no gene match: 1.

The count of this clone is one. The gene calls are TRBV4-2 and TRBJ2-3; 7 nucleotides line up with TRBD2. The CDR3 is made up of 19 amino acids. Germline loops: CDR1 LGHNA, CDR2 YNFKEQ. With 3 bases clipped from V and 2 bases from J, the junction kept 17 bases outside the gene matches. CDR3: CASSHPHWGAAGHTDTQYF. CDR3 coding DNA: TGTGCCAGCAGCCACCCCCACTGGGGCGCAGCGGGGCACACAGATACGCAGTATTTT.

The chain employs TRBV27 and TRBJ2-2, with D possibly matching TRBD2 (6 bases). The germline V and J ends were trimmed by 6 bases and 5 bases, with 19 bases remaining between them. The CDR3 extends over 16 amino acids. The V gene's germline CDR1 is MNHEY and CDR2 SMNVEV (reference sequence). This CDR3 is CASSCVGGTGTGELFF. The CDR3 region has the DNA TGTGCCAGCAGCTGTGTGGGGGGAACGGGAACCGGGGAGCTGTTTTTT.

This sequence joins TRBV15 and TRBJ2-3; TRBD2 matches 13 bases. The CDR3 loop spans 18 amino acids. With 0 bases clipped from V and 3 bases from J, the junction kept 6 bases outside the gene matches. Germline V gene lookup returns CDR1 LNHNV and CDR2 YYDKDF (reference sequence). The CDR3 DNA reads TGTGCCACCAGCAGAGATTGGGGACTAGCGGGACTAACAGATACGCAGTATTTT. Its translation: CATSRDWGLAGLTDTQYF.

The rearrangement joins TRBV7-9 to TRBJ2-7; 7 bases line up with TRBD2. With V trimmed by 3 bases and J by 2 bases, 1 base remained unmatched. Germline V gives CDR1 SEHNR, CDR2 FQNEAQ (reference sequence). The CDR3 covers 13 residues. In DNA, the CDR3 is TGTGCCAGCAGCTTGGCGGGGGCCTACGAGCAGTACTTC. Translated: CASSLAGAYEQYF. The full variable domain, rest sourced from reference TRBV7-9 and TRBJ2-7, is DTGVSQNPRHKITKRGQNVTFRCDPISEHNRLYWYRQTLGQGPEFLTYFQNEAQLEKSRLLSDRFSAERPKGSFSTLEIQRTEQGDSAMYLCASSLAGAYEQYFGPGTRLTVT.

The V gene is TRBV28, the J gene TRBJ1-4; D unclear. Germline values: CDR1 MDHEN, CDR2 SYDVKM. V shed 5 bases and J shed 6 bases, with 4 bases lying between them. This CDR3 is 11 amino acids long. This CDR3 reads CASSNYEKLFF. In nucleotides, the CDR3 is TGTGCCAGCAGTAACTATGAAAAACTGTTTTTT.

CDR3 residues: CASGRGEGGETQYF. The CDR3 DNA reads TGTGCTAGTGGCCGGGGGGAGGGTGGGGAGACCCAGTACTTC. The J gene is TRBJ2-5, the V gene TRBV12-5; TRBD2 aligns across 7 bases. This CDR3 is built from 14 residues. Germline CDR1 and CDR2: LGHNT and FRNRAP. Unmatched junction bases numbered 9, after V lost 6 bases and J lost 5 bases.

The V gene is TRBV4-1, the J gene TRBJ2-7; 10 nucleotides match TRBD1. After removal of 2 bases from V and 6 bases from J, the junction contained 7 bases not matched to a gene. Per germline, CDR1 MGHRA and CDR2 YSYEKL. The length of the CDR3 is 15 residues. The CDR3 DNA is TGCGCCAGCAGCCAATCCGGGACAGGGGTGGTCGAGCAGTACTTC. This translates into CASSQSGTGVVEQYF.